Listed below are T cell receptor beta chains from one sample, sequenced in a study of vaccination and CD4 T cells after COVID-19. Each CDR3 protein gets one entry after TCRdb re-called the PCR reads with MiXCR. In the table there are some 40,000 distinct CDR3 sequences, 36% of which are singletons. Sequencing used CD4+ T cells from blood, obtained about 7 months after SARS-CoV-2 vaccination. These receptors all stem from a human donor who had recovered from COVID-19. Each CDR3 is given with its conserved first and last residue. D genes are given only for firm matches. Only some rows state a clone size, as once, few, many or a class for expanded clones.

>TRBV5-8|-|TRBJ2-5|-
TGTGCCAGCAGACACCTACAGGGTTCCTATCAAGAGACCCAGTACTTC
CASRHLQGSYQETQYF
>TRBV29-1|-|TRBJ2-3|-
TGCAGCGTTTCCCAAACCACAGATACGCAGTATTTT
CSVSQTTDTQYF
>TRBV15|-|TRBJ1-5|few
TGTGCCACCAGCAGAGATCTGGGGACCGGTCAGCCCCAGCATTTT
CATSRDLGTGQPQHF
>TRBV6-1|-|TRBJ2-1|-
TGTGCCAGCAGTATCAGAAACAATGAGCAGTTCTTC
CASSIRNNEQFF
>TRBV15|-|TRBJ2-2|few
TGTGCCACCAGCGTTCGTATAGGGCAGGGCGGGGAGCTGTTTTTT
CATSVRIGQGGELFF
>TRBV6-1|-|TRBJ1-5|medium-sized
TGTGCCAGCAGAGGGACTGGCAATCAGCCCCAGCATTTT
CASRGTGNQPQHF
>TRBV24-1|-|TRBJ2-2|few
TGTGCCACCAGTAGCCGGAGGAACACCGGGGAGCTGTTTTTT
CATSSRRNTGELFF
>TRBV20-1|-|TRBJ1-2|-
TGCAGGACAGATACAGGAGACAACTATGGCTACACCTTC
CRTDTGDNYGYTF
>TRBV28|TRBD2|TRBJ2-1|-
TGTGCCAGCAGCCGAGTGGGACTAGCGGGAGGCGGTGAGCAGTTCTTC
CASSRVGLAGGGEQFF
>TRBV19|-|TRBJ2-3|-
-
CASTSGSSTDTQYF
>TRBV28|TRBD2|TRBJ2-7|-
TGTGCCAGCAGTCCATCATTGGGGACTAGCGGTACCTACGAGCAGTACTTC
CASSPSLGTSGTYEQYF
>TRBV7-9|-|TRBJ2-5|-
TGTGCCAGCAGCGTGGGCTACCCAGGCGAGACCCAGTACTTC
CASSVGYPGETQYF
>TRBV20-1|TRBD2|TRBJ2-5|few
TGCAGTGCTAGAGGGGGACTAGCGGGAAAGGGGACCCAGTACTTC
CSARGGLAGKGTQYF
>TRBV19|-|TRBJ1-5|-
TGTGCCAGTAGTATTTTCCCAGGGCCCAATCAGCCCCAGCATTTT
CASSIFPGPNQPQHF
>TRBV6-1|TRBD1|TRBJ2-1|-
TGTGCCAGCATCTTAGGACAGGGGCGCTACAATGAGCAGTTCTTC
CASILGQGRYNEQFF